This TCR beta chain was recovered during a study of early T cells in non-severe SARS-CoV-2 infection. As part of library construction, unique molecular identifiers were attached to individual cDNA molecules. Each CDR3 protein gets one entry after TCRdb re-called the 5' RACE reads with MiXCR. The sample gives roughly 41,000 distinct CDR3 sequences, 5% to 6.5% of which show up once; roughly 24% is in the top ten. This clonotype was observed a handful of times. The antigen is undetermined. The junction had 7 bases not matched to a gene; V was cut back by 5 bases and J by 4 bases. The CDR3 loop spans 16 amino acids. Germline CDR1 reads MNHEY; CDR2 reads SMNVEV (reference sequence). General study results and limits: VDJdb matching skewed toward anti-spike CD8 responses, missing private and CD4 specificities.

The sequence derives from an adult who was a healthcare worker with PCR-confirmed SARS-CoV-2 infection or an uninfected control (not recorded which). The sequenced sample was whole blood. The V call is TRBV27, the J call TRBJ1-6; TRBD1 matches at 8 bases. The chain's CDR3 is CASSAGRTGYNSPLHF. The CDR3 bases are TGTGCCAGCAGTGCGGGGCGGACAGGGTATAATTCACCCCTCCACTTT.